This is a list of T cell receptor beta chains from one sample in a study of blood T cell repertoires in COVID-19. TCRdb's copy holds only in-frame clones and misses some; the assay was immunoSEQ multiplex PCR. The table lists about 220,000 clones, approximately 90% of them singletons, with 2% to 2.5% in the top ten. The sample taken for sequencing was PBMCs or T cells enriched from blood (not recorded which). The receptors originated from a woman aged 35 to 49 with acute COVID-19. Both conserved end residues are part of each CDR3. A D gene is named only where the DNA matches it firmly. Expanded clones get a size class; other rows say once, few or many, or leave the size out.

V	D	size	J	DNA	CDR3
TRBV7-2	NA	NA	TRBJ1-4	TGTGCCAGCAGCCCAGAGGCAACTAATGAAAAACTGTTTTTT	CASSPEATNEKLFF
TRBV10-3	TRBD1	NA	TRBJ1-3	TGTGCCATCAGTGAGTCAACGGGACAGTTCTCTGGAAACACCATATATTTT	CAISESTGQFSGNTIYF
TRBV7-9	NA	few	TRBJ1-4	TGTGCCAGCAGCTTAGCGTCGGGGGGGAATGAAAAACTGTTTTTT	CASSLASGGNEKLFF
TRBV29-1	TRBD1	NA	TRBJ1-6	TGCAGCGTCGGGACAGGCAATTCACCCCTCCACTTT	CSVGTGNSPLHF
TRBV4-1	TRBD2	NA	TRBJ2-1	TGCGCCAGCAGCCTCATTAGAGGGGACTACGTTTACAATGAGCAGTTCTTC	CASSLIRGDYVYNEQFF
TRBV5-1	NA	few	TRBJ2-1	TGCGCCAGCAGCACCGGGTCCGACAATGAGCAGTTCTTC	CASSTGSDNEQFF
TRBV6-5	NA	NA	TRBJ1-4	TGTGCCAGCAGTCCCTTTTTGGAAAAACTGTTTTTT	CASSPFLEKLFF
TRBV9	NA	NA	TRBJ1-3	TGTGCCAGCAGCGTACCAGGGGCCGGAAACACCATATATTTT	CASSVPGAGNTIYF
TRBV7-2	TRBD2	few	TRBJ2-7	TGTGCCAGCAGCTTAGGGACTAGCGTGGTAAGATACGAGCAGTACTTC	CASSLGTSVVRYEQYF
TRBV7-8	NA	NA	TRBJ2-1	TGTGCCAGCACTCTTGTAGCGGTAGGCAATGAGCAGTTCTTC	CASTLVAVGNEQFF
TRBV4-1	TRBD1	NA	TRBJ1-5	TGCGCCAGCAGCCATGCCCTGGGGACAGGATATCAGCCCCAGCATTTT	CASSHALGTGYQPQHF
TRBV25-1	NA	NA	TRBJ1-4	TGTGCCAGCAGTGGCGCCCTTGGGGGAGGTGAAAAACTGTTTTTT	CASSGALGGGEKLFF
TRBV6-5	NA	NA	TRBJ1-4	TGTGCCAGCAGTACGGGTGAAAAACTGTTTTTT	CASSTGEKLFF
TRBV9	NA	NA	TRBJ1-3	TGTGCCAGCAGCCGCGGACAGCCAGGAAACACCATATATTTT	CASSRGQPGNTIYF
TRBV12-5	NA	NA	TRBJ2-5	TGTGCTAGTGGTTTGGGGACAGCCCAAGAGACCCAGTACTTC	CASGLGTAQETQYF
TRBV2	NA	many	TRBJ2-4	TGTGCCAGCAGTGAGGTCAGGGGAAACATTCAGTACTTC	CASSEVRGNIQYF
TRBV4-1	TRBD1	NA	TRBJ1-2	TGCGCCAGCAGCCAAGATTCAGCGGGACAGGGAGCGGGTAGCTATGGCTACACCTTC	CASSQDSAGQGAGSYGYTF
TRBV15	TRBD2	NA	TRBJ2-3	TGTGCCACCGCCAACGAGCGGGAGTATTTAGATACGCAGTATTTT	CATANEREYLDTQYF
TRBV6-5	TRBD1	once	TRBJ1-1	TGTGCCAGCAGTCACTCCGGGACAGATCATGAAGCTTTCTTT	CASSHSGTDHEAFF
TRBV19	NA	NA	TRBJ1-4	TGTGCCAGTAGTCGGAGGGGCCGGGAAGAAAAACTGTTTTTT	CASSRRGREEKLFF
TRBV7-8	TRBD2	few	TRBJ2-7	TGTGCCAGCAGCTTAGCAGCGGGGGGGCCAGTATACGAGCAGTACTTC	CASSLAAGGPVYEQYF
TRBV10-1	NA	NA	TRBJ2-3	TGCGCCAGCAGTGAATCCAGGGGATATGGCACAGATACGCAGTATTTT	CASSESRGYGTDTQYF
TRBV13	NA	NA	TRBJ1-1	TGTGCCAGCAGCTCGATCGGGGGAGAGAACACTGAAGCTTTCTTT	CASSSIGGENTEAFF
TRBV24-1	TRBD1	NA	TRBJ2-1	TGTGCCACCAGTGATTTCCGGACAGGGGGCTCCTACAATGAGCAGTTCTTC	CATSDFRTGGSYNEQFF
TRBV30	NA	NA	TRBJ1-2	TGTGCCTGGAGTGGACAGACCCCCTATGGCTACACCTTC	CAWSGQTPYGYTF
TRBV4-3	NA	NA	TRBJ1-2	TGCGCCAGCAGCCCTGGCGGGGGGCGTCTCTATGGCTACACCTTC	CASSPGGGRLYGYTF
TRBV7-2	TRBD1	once	TRBJ2-6	TGTGCCAGCAGCCAGGAGGACAGGACCTCTGGGGCCAACGTCCTGACTTTC	CASSQEDRTSGANVLTF
TRBV10-3	TRBD2	NA	TRBJ2-1	TGTGCCATCAGTGAGTCACCAGCGGGGGAGTACAATGAGCAGTTCTTC	CAISESPAGEYNEQFF
TRBV19	NA	NA	TRBJ2-5	TGTGCCAGTAGTATAGGACACCCCCAAGAGACCCAGTACTTC	CASSIGHPQETQYF